A selection of T cell receptor beta chains follows, all from one sample in a study of graft-versus-host responses after intestinal transplantation. Using immunoSEQ multiplex PCR, the repertoire was profiled, and TCRdb retains in-frame clones only, with some absent. There are 4,000 to 4,500 clones in the sample; roughly 21% occur only once, and roughly 5.5% lies in the top ten. The source was alloreactive CD4+ T cells from a mixed lymphocyte reaction culture, collected before transplantation. The receptor set was obtained from a human patient who was an organ donor for intestinal transplantation. Both conserved end residues are part of each CDR3. A D gene is named only where the DNA matches it firmly. For some rows the clone size is stated as once, few or many, or as a class when expanded; others skip it.

d_call	clone_size	v_call	j_call	cdr3_nt	cdr3_aa
.	medium-sized	TRBV28	TRBJ2-5	TGTGCCAGCATCTCTTTAGAGACCCAGTACTTC	CASISLETQYF
.	.	TRBV21-1	TRBJ1-3	TGTGCCAGAAGAGGACAGTCCAATTCCTCTGGAAACACCATATATTTT	CARRGQSNSSGNTIYF
TRBD1	few	TRBV2	TRBJ1-4	TGTGCCAGCAACGAGGAAGGGACAGGCGGTGAAAAACTGTTTTTT	CASNEEGTGGEKLFF
TRBD1	medium-sized	TRBV19	TRBJ2-1	TGTGCCAGTAGAGAGCTCTCTACCGGGACAGGATCCTACAATGAGCAGTTCTTC	CASRELSTGTGSYNEQFF
TRBD2	medium-sized	TRBV4-3	TRBJ2-2	TGCGCCAGCAGCCCCAGTTTGGGCGGGGGGGCCCACACCGGGGAGCTGTTTTTT	CASSPSLGGGAHTGELFF
TRBD1	medium-sized	TRBV5-6	TRBJ1-1	TGTGCCAGCAGCTGGGACAGGGTAAACACTGAAGCTTTCTTT	CASSWDRVNTEAFF
TRBD1	.	TRBV11-1	TRBJ2-4	TGTGCCAGCAGCTTTGCAGGGGGCTTCGACATTCAGTACTTC	CASSFAGGFDIQYF
.	.	TRBV25-1	TRBJ2-2	TGTGCCAGCAGTGAATCTCCCCCTCGCACCGGGGAGCTGTTTTTT	CASSESPPRTGELFF
.	medium-sized	TRBV7-2	TRBJ2-5	TGTGCCAGCTCTAGGTACCAAGAGACCCAGTACTTC	CASSRYQETQYF
TRBD1	.	TRBV9	TRBJ1-1	TGTGCCAGCAGCGTAACAGGGGGCACTGAAGCTTTCTTT	CASSVTGGTEAFF
TRBD1	few	TRBV2	TRBJ1-3	TGTGCCAGCGTGGGGACAGGGAGGGCCACCATATATTTT	CASVGTGRATIYF
TRBD1	few	TRBV6-6	TRBJ1-6	TGTGCCAGCAGATTCGGGACAGGGGTGTCACCCCTCCACTTT	CASRFGTGVSPLHF
.	.	TRBV28	TRBJ1-3	TGTGCCAGCAGTTTAACGGACAGTGGAGACACCATATATTTT	CASSLTDSGDTIYF
.	once	TRBV7-9	TRBJ2-1	TGTGCCAGCAGCTTACAAGGGACCCACCGGAGGGATGAGCAGTTCTTC	CASSLQGTHRRDEQFF
.	few	TRBV6-5	TRBJ2-1	TGTGCCAGCAGACGGACTACGGACAATGAGCAGTTCTTC	CASRRTTDNEQFF
TRBD1	medium-sized	TRBV18	TRBJ1-1	TGTGCCAGCTCGCAAGCAGCGCAGGGGGCGACTGAAGCTTTCTTT	CASSQAAQGATEAFF
.	medium-sized	TRBV7-2	TRBJ2-3	TGTGCCAGCAGCCATTTCACAGATACGCAGTATTTT	CASSHFTDTQYF
TRBD1	few	TRBV7-3	TRBJ1-1	TGTGCCAGCAGCTTAGACCCGGGACAGGGGGGGACTGAAGCTTTCTTT	CASSLDPGQGGTEAFF